Below, 12 T cell receptor beta chains from the same sample are listed, as sequenced in a study of T-cell reconstitution after alpha-beta-depleted transplantation in children. TCRbeta library preparation incorporated unique molecular identifiers. TCRdb used MiXCR to reprocess the PCR reads, holding one entry per CDR3 protein. The data hold about 250,000 distinct CDR3 sequences, with about 24% observed a single time. This specimen consisted of PBMCs, mostly from graft donor cells, obtained 360 days after TCRalphabeta/CD19-depleted stem cell transplant. All receptors come from a female patient aged 2-10 years who had a stem cell transplant for congenital amegakaryocytic thrombocytopenia, so the T cells may come from the graft donor.

This clonotype was found a few times. A read error may account for a junction end that differs from germline. V usage is TRBV24-1 and J usage is TRBJ1-2; possible D gene TRBD1, 5 bases. The CDR3 loop spans 12 amino acids. Germline V CDR1 and CDR2: KGHDR, SFDVKD. The CDR3 DNA reads TGTGCCACCAGTGATCTGAAGAGGGGCTACTCCTTC. It yields the protein CATSDLKRGYSF.

This clonotype was found a few times. V and J are TRBV28 and TRBJ2-3; D uncertain. V was shortened by 1 base and J by 10 bases, with 12 bases between the two germline ends. The CDR3 consists of 13 residues. Per the germline V gene, CDR1 is MDHEN and CDR2 is SYDVKM. CDR3 sequence reads: CASSLSPEYAQYF. CDR3 nucleotides: TGTGCCAGCAGTTTATCGCCAGAATACGCGCAGTATTTT.

This clonotype has just a few counts. The rearrangement links TRBV7-8 to TRBJ2-4, with D perhaps matching TRBD1 or TRBD2 (6 bases each). Deletions cut 2 bases from V and 0 bases from J, with 11 bases between. Germline CDR1 reads SGHVS; CDR2 reads FQNEAQ. This CDR3 comprises 16 residues. The chain's CDR3 is CASSLIGGIAKNIQYF. CDR3 DNA sequence: TGTGCCAGCAGCTTAATAGGGGGGATAGCCAAAAACATTCAGTACTTC.

This clonotype was observed a few times. The gene calls are TRBV24-1 and TRBJ2-5; the D is unclear. Germline CDR1 reads KGHDR; CDR2 reads SFDVKD. With 4 bases removed from V and 1 base from J, the gap between germline ends came to 12 bases. This CDR3 has 15 residues. CDR3 DNA sequence: TGTGCCACCAGTGACCTCGCGGAAGGCCAAGAGACCCAGTACTTC. This gives the protein CATSDLAEGQETQYF.

The rearrangement links TRBV7-9 to TRBJ2-1, with a weak D call TRBD2 (7 bases). Germline V gene lookup returns CDR1 SEHNR and CDR2 FQNEAQ (reference sequence). V lost 9 bases and J 4 bases, leaving 16 bases between the germline ends. CDR3 size: 14 residues. CDR3 nucleotide sequence: TGTGCCAGTCTCGAGCGGGGACAATACAATGAGCAGTTCTTC. Amino acid sequence: CASLERGQYNEQFF.

This sequence joins TRBV6-2 or TRBV6-3 and TRBJ2-1; D ambiguous. Germline V CDR1 and CDR2: MNHEY, SVGEGT. V was clipped by 2 bases and J by 8 bases, with 7 bases between them. The CDR3 has 12 amino acids. The CDR3 DNA sequence: TGTGCCAGCAGTTACCGGACCTATGAGCAGTTCTTC. It yields the protein CASSYRTYEQFF.

Ten or more counts support this clonotype. The chain couples TRBV18 to TRBJ2-2, with no clear D. The CDR3 sequence is 13 residues long. Trimming shortened V by 6 bases and J by 5 bases, and 10 bases separated the two germline ends. Germline V CDR1 and CDR2: KGHSH, LQKENI. The CDR3 here is CASSRTATGELFF. The DNA for the CDR3 is TGTGCCAGCTCGCGCACAGCGACCGGGGAGCTGTTTTTT.

This rearrangement joins TRBV4-1 to TRBJ2-7, with 9 bases that match TRBD1. V dropped 2 bases and J dropped 0; count of bases not matched to a gene: 5. Germline loops: CDR1 MGHRA, CDR2 YSYEKL. The CDR3 loop spans 16 amino acids. The CDR3 nucleotides read TGCGCCAGCAGCCAACAACAGGGGGCCAACTCCTACGAGCAGTACTTC. Its protein is CASSQQQGANSYEQYF.

This clonotype appeared a few times. This CDR3 reads CAISVDRVNEQFF. DNA for the CDR3: TGTGCCATCAGTGTTGACAGGGTCAATGAGCAGTTCTTC. The chain recombines TRBV10-3 with TRBJ2-1, with 7 positions matching TRBD1. There are 13 residues in the CDR3. Germline CDR1 and CDR2: ENHRY and SYGVKD. The V segment lost 4 bases and the J segment 6 bases; nucleotides outside the gene matches: 3.

The rearrangement uses TRBV2 and TRBJ2-7; D perhaps matches TRBD2 (6 bases). Trimming stripped 3 bases from V and 0 bases from J, with 15 bases between. CDR1 and CDR2 from the germline V gene are SNHLY and FYNNEI. The CDR3 sequence is 16 residues long. The CDR3 reads CASSDGNRRASYEQYF. The CDR3 nucleotides read TGTGCCAGCAGTGACGGGAATCGGAGGGCCTCCTACGAGCAGTACTTC.

The chain has TRBV27 and TRBJ2-5; perhaps TRBD2 as D (6 bases). This CDR3 comprises 13 residues. V lost 2 bases and J lost 7, with 11 bases in between. CDR1 and CDR2 from the germline V gene are MNHEY and SMNVEV (reference sequence). The CDR3 loop reads CASSLGEAGTQYF. The DNA of the CDR3 is TGTGCCAGCAGTTTAGGGGAGGCGGGGACCCAGTACTTC.

This chain joins TRBV20-1 and TRBJ1-2; D unresolved. CDR1 and CDR2 from the germline V gene are DFQATT and SNEGSKA (reference sequence). This CDR3 comprises 12 residues. CDR3 nucleotides: TGCAGCGGAGAGGAGGATGGCTATGGCTACACCTTC. Its translation: CSGEEDGYGYTF.